This TCR beta chain stems from a study of blood T cell repertoires in COVID-19 (TCRdb year 2020). Regarding the complete study: Collaborator samples came from the United States, Italy and Spain and covered acute and convalescent phases of COVID-19. The prospective study material was composed of cDNA or gDNA derived from T cells, B-cell-depleted T cells, or PBMCs. Deeply sampled blood TCRbeta repertoires from subjects exposed to, actively infected with, or recovered from COVID-19 were included in the dataset. A freely available public database, intended as a resource for researchers studying the immune response to SARS-CoV-2, is where the repertoires were released. Samples came from the ongoing ImmuneRACE study (first 160 participants) plus 1,254 subjects from 6 global collaborators. A de-identified subject ID, COVID-19 status, age in years and sex were almost always included in the sample metadata. Where HLA class I and class II types were available, the types were taken from metadata supplied by the sample provider, not from assay-based typing. Paper-wide results and their limitations: Clinical and demographic metadata were provided uncurated, with the amount varying by source and participant.

The immunoSEQ Assay, a bias-controlled multiplex PCR, was used to amplify TCRbeta CDR3 regions from genomic DNA. Per the source publication's procedure: The number of nucleated cells in each sample was estimated from the amplification of reference gene primers within the assay. To quantify the absolute abundance of each unique TCRbeta CDR3 rearrangement, sequence reads were collapsed and filtered. For each sample, productive Simpson clonality was calculated as the square root of Simpson's diversity index across productive rearrangements. The table comes from immuneACCESS by way of TCRdb, which keeps in-frame sequences with V and J called. Part of the clones is missing from these tables; in studies checked, under half for an unresolved V gene and the rest for unknown reasons. V, J and clone size reflect that table, while D and trimming were determined from the DNA. This sample comprises approximately 94,000 clones, roughly nine tenths of them detected only once. Roughly 2.1% of the sample comes from the top ten.

Of note for this clone: It has no known antigen specificity. No much larger clonotype is one base removed from it; base qualities were not supplied.

Each collaborating institution followed its own protocols to collect whole blood in K2EDTA tubes. For TCRbeta analysis, collaborator samples were shipped as frozen whole blood, as isolated PBMCs, or as DNA extracted from either sample type. For CDR1 and CDR2, the germline V gene lists LGHNA and YNFKEQ. V loses 4 bases at its end and J loses 6 bases; junction bases beyond the gene matches: 20. Including the terminal cysteine and phenylalanine, the CDR3 comprises 21 residues. The DNA shown is the 63-base CDR3, in frame from base 1. Sample: peripheral blood. The V gene is TRBV4-2 and the J gene is TRBJ2-3; TRBD2 lines up with 15 middle nucleotides. This sequence was found in a man between 45 and 60 years old with active COVID-19. The bases read TGTGCCAGCAGCCCCACAATCCCAGGACTAGCGGGAGGGCCCTTCGAGGATACGCAGTATTTT. The translation is CASSPTIPGLAGGPFEDTQYF.